This TCR beta chain was captured by sequencing in a study of glioma-infiltrating T cells after dendritic cell vaccination. Study-wide background: Dendritic cell vaccine was injected intradermally three times, biweekly.

Data came from immunoSEQ multiplex PCR; TCRdb stores just in-frame clones and leaves some out. The table lists around 92,000 clones, more than 70% of them singletons. The time point was: after dendritic cell vaccination, including at tumor progression/relapse. Selection required adequate fresh-frozen tumor tissue plus more than two years' survival data. For this clone: Its antigen remains unidentified.

Study results and caveats: No direct clonality-survival link was found; a diverse polyclonal response may matter.

With 10 bases clipped from V and 6 bases from J, the junction kept 10 bases outside the gene matches. The V gene's germline CDR1 is KGHSH and CDR2 LQKENI. The CDR3 spans 15 residues. This TCR derives from a human donor with glioblastoma. The chain uses TRBV18 and TRBJ2-2, with 11 bases matching TRBD1. Material: blood, obtained after dendritic cell vaccination. The CDR3 DNA reads TGTGCCACTTCTCAGGACAGGGGGCCTGCCGGGGAGCTGTTTTTT. The encoded protein is CATSQDRGPAGELFF.